This TCR beta chain was profiled in a study of cytomegalovirus exposure and HLA in healthy donors listed by TCRdb under 2017. Context from the whole study: According to an earlier analysis of 587 of the donors, 200 million or so T cells yielded roughly 110 million unique TCR beta sequences and 276 Gb of sequence data. An early release covering roughly 640 HLA-typed donors comprised roughly 300 gigabases of sequencing data and around 80 million unique TCR sequences. Of the roughly 400 genotyped donors, roughly 85% fell in the genetic ancestry cluster associated with self-reported Caucasian donors. The study aimed to test whether signatures of past pathogen exposure could be identified by cataloging public T cell receptors. Using immunosequencing, the study profiled T cell repertoires from approximately 700 subjects and related those repertoires to cytomegalovirus serostatus. A separate validation cohort of 90 to 150 different subjects was used in addition to the roughly 700-subject first cohort. To predict cytomegalovirus infection status, the study combined high-throughput TCR immunosequencing, statistical association of individual TCRs with disease status, and machine learning. To study patterns of TCR occurrence, a later analysis re-analyzed previously published TCR beta repertoires from more than 550 donors and added high-resolution HLA genotyping. The later analysis used no new phenotypic data to find candidate immune exposures, relying instead on TCR beta sequences and their occurrence across donors. An earlier analysis of around 580 of the donors used high-throughput TCR beta sequencing to judge whether each TCR beta V gene segment behaved as functional or pseudogenic. Donor age, sex, ethnicity and CMV serostatus were collected together with the repertoire data. Genome-wide SNP genotypes for about three fifths of the roughly 700 donors were used in a later genetic analysis, which treated that subset as a discovery cohort. All discovery cohort repertoires had been generated on a single sequencing platform. HLA typing included class I and class II loci at four-digit resolution. Typing coverage differed by locus: A, B, C, DRB1 and DQB1 were typed in about 620-640 donors, DQA1 in approximately 520, DPA1 in nearly 610, and DPB1 in around 490. Because of strong linkage in the cohort, five DR-DQ haplotypes were treated as single units for association and clustering. Among roughly 400 genotyped donors of the cohort, an average of roughly 230,000 unique TCR beta nucleotide sequences was sequenced per donor, of which 15% to 20% were non-productive. What the research found in general, with its limitations: A later genetic analysis reported fewer N-insertions in productive TCRs among donors in an Asian-associated ancestry cluster than the approximately 700-donor mean. A further reported finding was that TCR beta sequences accurately predicted the HLA-A and HLA-B alleles for most subjects in the first cohort. When HLA alleles, especially DR and DQ, strongly co-occurred, attributing TCR associations to individual alleles was difficult. Most TCR sequences were observed very rarely across donors, whereas some public TCRs were present in many individuals. A few of the identified cytomegalovirus-associated TCR beta chains were confirmed in vitro to be specific for cytomegalovirus antigens. Specific HLA alleles were associated with 15,000 to 20,000 TCR beta sequences at a false discovery rate of 0.05 in a later analysis. Some IMGT-functional V segments, including TRBV6-2 and TRBV6-3, could not be told apart with the 87-base-pair reads, so those segments were excluded. Because counts were too low, seventeen rarely observed V segments, including chromosome 9 orphons, were excluded from the earlier analysis of several hundred of the donors. Immune exposure information for the cohort was limited to CMV serostatus. The sequencing pipeline was judged likely to have produced a cluster of highly shared sequence variants as a technical artifact. Because some donors lacked HLA typing at each locus, the association tests relied only on the typed subset. Correlated functional status among segregating V segments might reflect linkage disequilibrium, but an unknown experimental factor could not be ruled out. According to a later analysis, parvovirus B19, influenza, CMV and Epstein-Barr virus appeared linked to several top co-occurrence clusters. The classifier was reported to diagnose cytomegalovirus status with high specificity and sensitivity in both the original cohort and the validation cohort. The authors suggested that the approach could potentially be extended to other disease states and immunological phenotypes. In a later analysis, TCR association rates were found to vary across HLA loci, with the most associated TCRs seen for DRB1 alleles and the fewest for HLA-C alleles. This cohort had only TCR beta chains sequenced, and the lack of alpha or paired-chain data limited which features could be detected. Compared with equally common non-associated chains, HLA-associated TCR beta chains in a later analysis were more clonally expanded and had lower generation probabilities. In an earlier analysis of about 540 of the donors, most TCR beta V segments were observed in productive rearrangements about 87% or about 30% of the time, broadly matching IMGT annotations. The presence/absence analyses assumed that sequencing depth was roughly uniform across donors, and that assumption may not be true. V-gene and J-gene trimming of TCR beta chains was associated with a missense DCLRE1C variant in a later genetic analysis, and the association was replicated in an independent cohort. In a later analysis, most CMV-associated TCR beta chains were found to appear HLA-restricted, with HLA associations seemingly driven largely by CMV exposure. The study listed 150 to 200 TCR beta chains as associated with cytomegalovirus.

This clone showed up just a few times. Its cognate antigen has yet to be identified. No much larger clone is present one base from it, and per-base qualities are unavailable. The cohort comprised fewer than 700 healthy bone marrow donors. All cohort members were sampled while nominally healthy, although unrecorded immune exposures were likely present. The donor tested CMV seronegative and was one of the 352 seronegative cohort members. A peripheral blood sample was provided by each donor, and peripheral blood mononuclear cells were used for TCR beta sequencing. The Qiagen DNeasy Blood Extraction Kit was used to extract genomic DNA from the blood cell samples. Library generation was performed with the immunoSEQ multiplex PCR assay. For the multiplex PCR, a mixture combining 60 forward primers for TCR Vbeta segments and 13 reverse primers for TCR Jbeta segments was used. The CDR3 region of rearranged TCR beta genes was amplified from genomic DNA by a multiplex PCR assay. Amplified TCR beta libraries were sequenced as 87-base-pair reads on the Illumina HiSeq System. Processing in the source paper ran as follows. A later analysis tallied 75 million to 95 million unique TCR beta chains across the 700 or so repertoires, and some 12 million of those chains were shared by two or more donors. To remove PCR and sequencing errors, raw reads were error-corrected and collapsed into unique sequences using a nearest-neighbor algorithm that merged closely related sequences. CDR3 sequences were aligned to IMGT reference sequences to assign V, D and J gene segments. Each retained sequence needed at least a six-nucleotide match to both a V gene segment and a J gene segment. Rearrangements were classified as productive when the CDR3 lacked stop codons and remained in frame with V and J, and all other rearrangements were classified as non-productive. Following IMGT convention, CDR3 was defined as the stretch from the second conserved V-encoded cysteine to the conserved J-encoded phenylalanine. The earlier analysis of some 540 of the donors excluded any sequence lacking an unambiguous match to a single V gene segment. In an earlier analysis of some 590 of the donors, V segments were called functional above 56.7% productive rearrangements and were called segregating when the between-donor standard deviation exceeded 5%. A statistical classification framework was developed to diagnose cytomegalovirus status using the catalog of TCR beta chain sequences. In a later analysis, TCR nucleotide sequences were compared against IMGT/GENE-DB human TR gene sequences so that V and J genes could be assigned. In a later analysis, CDR3 sequences and most-parsimonious VDJ recombination scenarios were assigned using the TCRdist pipeline. A later analysis defined each TCR beta chain by its CDR3 amino acid sequence plus V-gene family, and excluded reads lacking a unique V-gene family. A later analysis removed 500 to 650 highly shared, low-generation-probability nucleotide sequences to deal with suspected cross-contamination and a sequencing artifact. In a later analysis, a clonal expansion index for each public chain was calculated from normalized within-repertoire ranks of inferred template counts. Generation probabilities in a later analysis came from a VDJ recombination model fitted to out-of-frame rearrangements, and those results were checked against IGoR. A later analysis scored TCR-TCR, TCR-HLA and TCR-CMV co-occurrence with hypergeometric tests, applying a repertoire-size bias correction to TCR pairs. To estimate false discovery rates, a later analysis permuted the HLA or CMV assignments 20 times. A later analysis grouped co-occurring TCRs with DBSCAN, adding TCRdist sequence similarity when clustering within HLA-allele-positive subsets. Repertoires with fewer than 30,000 or more than 120,000 public chains were left out of co-occurrence clustering, as were about 5 repertoires with anomalous nucleotide sharing. The clones in this table, taken by TCRdb from immuneACCESS, are in-frame only. Not every clone is retained; where verified, under half of the shortfall comes from an unresolved V gene, and the cause of the rest is unknown. Clone size and the V and J calls come from that table; the DNA yielded D and trimming. The sample has about 83,000 clones on record, 70% to 75% of them singletons. The top ten constitute around 3.9% of the sample.

V sheds 2 bases and J sheds 4 bases, leaving 12 bases between their ends. The germline V gene sets CDR1 to MNHEY and CDR2 to SVGAGI. CDR3 length: 15 amino acids, cysteine to phenylalanine. The DNA shown is the 45-base CDR3, in frame from base 1. Sequencing input: PBMCs. The sequence joins TRBV6-5 to TRBJ1-5; TRBD1 is a weak D gene call, 5 bases matching. This receptor was identified in a man between 60 and 75 years old in good health and CMV-seronegative. The DNA sequence reads TGTGCCAGCAGTTACGGGGGGACTCGGAATCAGCCCCAGCATTTT. This yields the protein CASSYGGTRNQPQHF.